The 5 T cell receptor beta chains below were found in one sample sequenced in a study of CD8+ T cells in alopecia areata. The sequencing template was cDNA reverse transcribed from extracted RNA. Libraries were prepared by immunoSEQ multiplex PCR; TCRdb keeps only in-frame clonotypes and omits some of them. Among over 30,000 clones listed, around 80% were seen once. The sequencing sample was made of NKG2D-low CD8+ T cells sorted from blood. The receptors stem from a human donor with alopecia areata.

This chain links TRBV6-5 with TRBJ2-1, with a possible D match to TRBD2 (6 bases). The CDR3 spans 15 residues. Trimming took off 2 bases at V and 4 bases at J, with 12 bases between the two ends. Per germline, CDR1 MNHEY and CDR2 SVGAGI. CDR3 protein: CASSYGLAQYNEQFF. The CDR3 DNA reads TGTGCCAGCAGTTACGGGCTAGCGCAGTACAATGAGCAGTTCTTC.

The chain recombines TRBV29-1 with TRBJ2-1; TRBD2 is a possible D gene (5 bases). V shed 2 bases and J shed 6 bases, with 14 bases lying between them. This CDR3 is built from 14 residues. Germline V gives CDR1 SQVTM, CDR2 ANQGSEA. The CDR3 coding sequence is TGCAGCGTTGAATTTGCGGGTCTTGGCAATGAGCAGTTCTTC. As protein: CSVEFAGLGNEQFF.

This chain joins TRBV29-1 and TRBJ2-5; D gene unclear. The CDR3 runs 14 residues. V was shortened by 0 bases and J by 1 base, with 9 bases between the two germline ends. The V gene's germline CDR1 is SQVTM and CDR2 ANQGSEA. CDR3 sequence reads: CSVEEVGIQETQYF. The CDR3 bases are TGCAGCGTTGAAGAGGTGGGCATCCAAGAGACCCAGTACTTC.

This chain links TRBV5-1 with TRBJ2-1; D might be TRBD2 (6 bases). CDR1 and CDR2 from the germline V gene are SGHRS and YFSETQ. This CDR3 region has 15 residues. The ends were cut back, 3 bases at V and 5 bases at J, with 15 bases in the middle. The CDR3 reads CASSSWGTPNNEQFF. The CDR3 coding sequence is TGCGCCAGCAGCTCTTGGGGGACTCCTAACAATGAGCAGTTCTTC.

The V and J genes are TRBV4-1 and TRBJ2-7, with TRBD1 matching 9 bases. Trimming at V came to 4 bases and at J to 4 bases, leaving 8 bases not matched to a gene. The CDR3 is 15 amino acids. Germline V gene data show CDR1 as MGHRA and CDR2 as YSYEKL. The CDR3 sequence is CASSPLGTGIYEQYF. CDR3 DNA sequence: TGCGCCAGCAGCCCACTTGGGACAGGGATTTACGAGCAGTACTTC.